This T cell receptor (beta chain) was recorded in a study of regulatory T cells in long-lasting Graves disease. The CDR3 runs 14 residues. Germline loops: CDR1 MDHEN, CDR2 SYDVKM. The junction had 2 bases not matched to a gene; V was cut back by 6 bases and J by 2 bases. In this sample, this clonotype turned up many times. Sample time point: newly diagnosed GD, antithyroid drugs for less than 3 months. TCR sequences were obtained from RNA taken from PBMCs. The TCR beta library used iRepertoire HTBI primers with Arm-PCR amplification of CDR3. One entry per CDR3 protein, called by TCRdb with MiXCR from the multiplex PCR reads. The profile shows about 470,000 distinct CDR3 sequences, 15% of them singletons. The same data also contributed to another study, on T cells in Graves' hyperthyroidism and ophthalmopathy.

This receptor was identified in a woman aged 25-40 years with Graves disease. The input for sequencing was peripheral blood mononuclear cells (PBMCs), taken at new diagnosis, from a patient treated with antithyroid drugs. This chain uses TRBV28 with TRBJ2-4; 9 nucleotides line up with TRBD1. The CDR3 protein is CASRGQGTKNIQYF. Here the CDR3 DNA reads TGTGCCAGCAGAGGACAGGGGACCAAAAACATTCAGTACTTC.